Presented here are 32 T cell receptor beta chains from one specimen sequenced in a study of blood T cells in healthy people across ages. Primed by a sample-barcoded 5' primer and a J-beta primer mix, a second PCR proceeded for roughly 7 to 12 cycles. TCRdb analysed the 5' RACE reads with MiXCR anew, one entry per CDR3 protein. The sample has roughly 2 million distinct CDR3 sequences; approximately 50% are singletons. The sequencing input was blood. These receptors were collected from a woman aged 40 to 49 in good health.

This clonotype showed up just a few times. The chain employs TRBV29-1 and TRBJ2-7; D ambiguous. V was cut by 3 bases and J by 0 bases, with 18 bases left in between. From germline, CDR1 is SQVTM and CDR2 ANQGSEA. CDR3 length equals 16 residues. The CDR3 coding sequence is TGCAGCGTTGAGGGCCCGGGTAAAAGGAGCTCCTACGAGCAGTACTTC. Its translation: CSVEGPGKRSSYEQYF.

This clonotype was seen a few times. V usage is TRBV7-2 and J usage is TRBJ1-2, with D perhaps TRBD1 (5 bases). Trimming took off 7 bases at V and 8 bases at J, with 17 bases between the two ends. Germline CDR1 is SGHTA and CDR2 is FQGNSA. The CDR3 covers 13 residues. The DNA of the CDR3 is TGTGCCAGCACCCGAACGGGCAGGACAGGCTACACCTTC. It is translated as CASTRTGRTGYTF.

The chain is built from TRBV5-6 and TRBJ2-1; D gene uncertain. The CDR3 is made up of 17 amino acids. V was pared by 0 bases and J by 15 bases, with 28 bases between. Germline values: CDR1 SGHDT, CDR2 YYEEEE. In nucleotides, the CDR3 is TGTGCCAGCAGCTTGGGCGCAGGAACTACAAACTACGGAATATCGTTCTTC. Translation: CASSLGAGTTNYGISFF.

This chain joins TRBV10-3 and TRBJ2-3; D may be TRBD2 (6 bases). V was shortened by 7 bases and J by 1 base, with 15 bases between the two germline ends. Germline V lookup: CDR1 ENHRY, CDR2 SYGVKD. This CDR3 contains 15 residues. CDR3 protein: CAINRRASGTDTQYF. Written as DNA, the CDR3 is TGTGCCATCAACCGAAGGGCTAGCGGCACAGATACGCAGTATTTT.

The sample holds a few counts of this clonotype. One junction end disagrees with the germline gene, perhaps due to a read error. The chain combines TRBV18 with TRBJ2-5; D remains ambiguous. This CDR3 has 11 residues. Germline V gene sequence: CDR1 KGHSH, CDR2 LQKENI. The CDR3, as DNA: TGTGCCGGCTCACCTGGAGAGACCCAGTACTTC. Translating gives CAGSPGETQYF.

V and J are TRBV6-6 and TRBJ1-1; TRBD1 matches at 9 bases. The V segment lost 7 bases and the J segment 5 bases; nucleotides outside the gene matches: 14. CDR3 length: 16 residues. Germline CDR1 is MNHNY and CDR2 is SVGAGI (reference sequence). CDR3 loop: CASTNPQDRGFTEAFF. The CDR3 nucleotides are TGTGCCAGCACCAACCCCCAGGACAGGGGATTTACTGAAGCTTTCTTT.

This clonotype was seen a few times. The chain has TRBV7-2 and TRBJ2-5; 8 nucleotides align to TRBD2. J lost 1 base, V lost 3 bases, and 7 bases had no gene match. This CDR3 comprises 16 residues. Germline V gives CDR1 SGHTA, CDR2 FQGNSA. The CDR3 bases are TGTGCCAGCAGCTTCGGTTCTAGCGGGTCCCAAGAGACCCAGTACTTC. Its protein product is CASSFGSSGSQETQYF.

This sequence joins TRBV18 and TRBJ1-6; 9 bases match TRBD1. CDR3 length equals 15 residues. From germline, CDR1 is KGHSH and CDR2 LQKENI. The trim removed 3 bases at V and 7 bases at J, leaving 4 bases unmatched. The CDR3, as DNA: TGTGCCAGCTCACCCATGGGACAGGGAAATTCACCCCTCCACTTT. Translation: CASSPMGQGNSPLHF.

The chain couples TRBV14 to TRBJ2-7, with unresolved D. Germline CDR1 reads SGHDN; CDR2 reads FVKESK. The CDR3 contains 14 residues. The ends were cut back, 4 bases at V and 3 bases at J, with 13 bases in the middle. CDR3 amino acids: CASSPMVAHYEQYF. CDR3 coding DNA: TGTGCCAGCAGCCCCATGGTGGCTCACTACGAGCAGTACTTC.

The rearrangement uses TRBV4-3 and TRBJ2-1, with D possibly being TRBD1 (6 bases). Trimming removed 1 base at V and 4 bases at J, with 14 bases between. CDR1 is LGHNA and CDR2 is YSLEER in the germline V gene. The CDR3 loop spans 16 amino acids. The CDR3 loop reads CASSQGVRDIYNEQFF. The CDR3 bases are TGCGCCAGCAGCCAAGGTGTCAGGGACATATACAATGAGCAGTTCTTC.

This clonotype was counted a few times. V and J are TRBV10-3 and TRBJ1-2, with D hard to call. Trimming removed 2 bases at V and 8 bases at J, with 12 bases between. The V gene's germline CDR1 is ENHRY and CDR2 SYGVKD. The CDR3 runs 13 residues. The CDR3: CAISEGPQGGYTF. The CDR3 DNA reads TGTGCCATCAGTGAGGGACCTCAAGGCGGCTACACCTTC.

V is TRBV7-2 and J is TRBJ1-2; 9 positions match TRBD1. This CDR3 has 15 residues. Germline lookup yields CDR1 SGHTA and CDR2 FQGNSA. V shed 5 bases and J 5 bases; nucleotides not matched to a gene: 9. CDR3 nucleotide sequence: TGTGCCAGCAGCCGCGGGGGACAGGGATCGTATGGCTACACCTTC. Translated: CASSRGGQGSYGYTF.

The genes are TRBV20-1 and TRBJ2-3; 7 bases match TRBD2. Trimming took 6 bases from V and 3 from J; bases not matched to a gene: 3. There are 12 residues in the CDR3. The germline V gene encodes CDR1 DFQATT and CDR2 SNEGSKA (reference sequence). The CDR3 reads CSAWRGTDTQYF. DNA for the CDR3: TGCAGTGCCTGGCGGGGGACAGATACGCAGTATTTT.

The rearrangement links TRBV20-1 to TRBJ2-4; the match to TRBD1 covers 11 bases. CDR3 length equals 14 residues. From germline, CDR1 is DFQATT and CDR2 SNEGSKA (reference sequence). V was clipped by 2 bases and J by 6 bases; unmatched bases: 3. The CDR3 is CSARKGTGGNIQYF. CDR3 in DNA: TGCAGTGCTAGAAAAGGGACAGGGGGAAACATTCAGTACTTC.

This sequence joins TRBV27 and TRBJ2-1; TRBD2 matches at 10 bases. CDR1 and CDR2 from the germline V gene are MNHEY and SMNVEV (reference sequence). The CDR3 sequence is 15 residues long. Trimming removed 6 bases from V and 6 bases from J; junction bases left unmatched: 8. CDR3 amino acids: CASSYSGGFSNEQFF. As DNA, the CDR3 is TGTGCCAGCAGCTATAGCGGGGGGTTCAGCAATGAGCAGTTCTTC.

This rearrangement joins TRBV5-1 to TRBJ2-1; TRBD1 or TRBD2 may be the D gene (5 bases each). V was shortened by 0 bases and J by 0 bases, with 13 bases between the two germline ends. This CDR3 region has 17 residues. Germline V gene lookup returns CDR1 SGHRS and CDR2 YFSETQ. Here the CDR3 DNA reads TGCGCCAGCAGCTTGGGGGGACCGACCAGCTCCTACAATGAGCAGTTCTTC. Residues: CASSLGGPTSSYNEQFF. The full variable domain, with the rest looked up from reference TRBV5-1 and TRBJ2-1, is KAGVTQTPRYLIKTRGQQVTLSCSPISGHRSVSWYQQTPGQGLQFLFEYFSETQRNKGNFPGRFSGRQFSNSRSEMNVSTLELGDSALYLCASSLGGPTSSYNEQFFGPGTRLTVL.

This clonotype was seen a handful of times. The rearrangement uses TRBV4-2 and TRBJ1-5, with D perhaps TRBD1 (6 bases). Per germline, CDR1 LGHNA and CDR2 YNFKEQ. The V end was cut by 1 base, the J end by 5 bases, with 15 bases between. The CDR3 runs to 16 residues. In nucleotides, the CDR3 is TGTGCCAGCAGCCAAGTCGCGGACAGCTACGATCAGCCCCAGCATTTT. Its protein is CASSQVADSYDQPQHF.

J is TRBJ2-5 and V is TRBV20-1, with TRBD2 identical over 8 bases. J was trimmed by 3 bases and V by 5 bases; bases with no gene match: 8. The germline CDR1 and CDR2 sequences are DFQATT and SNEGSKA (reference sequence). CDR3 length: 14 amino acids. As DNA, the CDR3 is TGCAGTGCTTGGGAACTAGCGGTGAAAGAGACCCAGTACTTC. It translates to CSAWELAVKETQYF.

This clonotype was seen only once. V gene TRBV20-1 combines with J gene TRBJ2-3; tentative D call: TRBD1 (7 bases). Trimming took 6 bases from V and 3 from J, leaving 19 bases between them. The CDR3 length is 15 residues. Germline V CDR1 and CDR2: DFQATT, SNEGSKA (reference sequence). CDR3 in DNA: TGCAGTGCCCCGAGTGCGGAGGGGGCGACAGATACGCAGTATTTT. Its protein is CSAPSAEGATDTQYF.

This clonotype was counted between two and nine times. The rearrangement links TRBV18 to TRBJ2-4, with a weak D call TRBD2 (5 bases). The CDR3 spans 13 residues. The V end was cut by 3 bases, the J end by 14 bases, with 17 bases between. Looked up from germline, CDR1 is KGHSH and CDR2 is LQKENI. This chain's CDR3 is CASSPDQVGDKYF. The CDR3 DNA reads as TGTGCCAGCTCACCGGATCAGGTCGGGGATAAGTACTTC. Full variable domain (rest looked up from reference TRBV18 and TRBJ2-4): NAGVMQNPRHLVRRRGQEARLRCSPMKGHSHVYWYRQLPEEGLKFMVYLQKENIIDESGMPKERFSAEFPKEGPSILRIQQVVRGDSAAYFCASSPDQVGDKYFGAGTRLSVL.

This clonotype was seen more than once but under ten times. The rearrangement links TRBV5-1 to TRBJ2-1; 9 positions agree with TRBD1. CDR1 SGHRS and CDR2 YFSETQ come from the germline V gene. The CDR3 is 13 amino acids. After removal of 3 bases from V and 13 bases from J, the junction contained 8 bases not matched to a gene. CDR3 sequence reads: CASSSSPGQGQFF. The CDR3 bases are TGCGCCAGCAGCTCAAGCCCGGGACAGGGCCAGTTCTTC.

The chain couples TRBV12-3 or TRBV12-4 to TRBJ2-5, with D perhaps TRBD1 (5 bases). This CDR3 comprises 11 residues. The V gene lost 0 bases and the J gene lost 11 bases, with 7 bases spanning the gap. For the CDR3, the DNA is TGTGCCAGCAGTTTAGCCAGGGTACAGTACTTC. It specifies CASSLARVQYF.

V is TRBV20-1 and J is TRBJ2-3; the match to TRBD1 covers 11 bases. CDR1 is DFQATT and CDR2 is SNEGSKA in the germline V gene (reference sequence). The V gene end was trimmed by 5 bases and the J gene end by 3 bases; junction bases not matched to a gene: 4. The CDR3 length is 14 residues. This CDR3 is CSALDRGLTDTQYF. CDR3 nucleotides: TGCAGTGCTTTGGACAGGGGGCTTACAGATACGCAGTATTTT.

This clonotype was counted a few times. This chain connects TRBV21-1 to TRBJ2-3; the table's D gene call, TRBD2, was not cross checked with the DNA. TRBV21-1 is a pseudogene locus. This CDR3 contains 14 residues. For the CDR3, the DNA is TGTGCCAGCAGCGCGCGGGGGGCCCCGGATACGCAGTATTTT. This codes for CASSARGAPDTQYF.

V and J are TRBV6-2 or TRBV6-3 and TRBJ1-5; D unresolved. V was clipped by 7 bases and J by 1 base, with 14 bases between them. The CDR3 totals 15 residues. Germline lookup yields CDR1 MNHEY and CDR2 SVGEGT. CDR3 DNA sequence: TGTGCCAGCACCTCACCTACATTGAGCAATCAGCCCCAGCATTTT. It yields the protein CASTSPTLSNQPQHF.

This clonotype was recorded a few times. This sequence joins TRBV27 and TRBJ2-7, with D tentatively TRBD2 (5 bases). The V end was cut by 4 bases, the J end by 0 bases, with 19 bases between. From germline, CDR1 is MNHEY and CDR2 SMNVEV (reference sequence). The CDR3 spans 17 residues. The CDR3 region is CASSSTRRGSSSYEQYF. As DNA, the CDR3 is TGTGCCAGCAGTTCAACCCGGAGAGGGTCAAGCTCCTACGAGCAGTACTTC.

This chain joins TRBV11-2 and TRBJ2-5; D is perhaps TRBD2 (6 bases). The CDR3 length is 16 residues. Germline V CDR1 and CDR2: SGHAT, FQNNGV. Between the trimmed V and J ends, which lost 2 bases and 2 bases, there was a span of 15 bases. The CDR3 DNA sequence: TGTGCCAGCAGCTTACGGTTAGGACGGGGGCAAGAGACCCAGTACTTC. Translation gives CASSLRLGRGQETQYF.

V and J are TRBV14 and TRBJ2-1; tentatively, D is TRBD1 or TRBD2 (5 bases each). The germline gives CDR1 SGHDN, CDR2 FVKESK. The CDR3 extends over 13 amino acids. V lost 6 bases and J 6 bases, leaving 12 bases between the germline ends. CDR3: CASRTGPINEQFF. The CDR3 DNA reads TGTGCCAGCAGGACGGGACCCATCAATGAGCAGTTCTTC.

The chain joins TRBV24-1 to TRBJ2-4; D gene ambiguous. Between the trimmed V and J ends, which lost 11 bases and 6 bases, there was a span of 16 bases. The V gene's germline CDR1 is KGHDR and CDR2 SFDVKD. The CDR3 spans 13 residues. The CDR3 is CASAVGRPNIQYF. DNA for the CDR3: TGTGCCAGCGCTGTGGGCAGGCCAAACATTCAGTACTTC.

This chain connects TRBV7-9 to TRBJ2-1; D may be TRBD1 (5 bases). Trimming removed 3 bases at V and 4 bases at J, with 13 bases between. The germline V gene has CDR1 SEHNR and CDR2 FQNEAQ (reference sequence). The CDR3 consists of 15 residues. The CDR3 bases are TGTGCCAGCAGCTTTTCAGAGACAGCTTACAATGAGCAGTTCTTC. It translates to CASSFSETAYNEQFF.

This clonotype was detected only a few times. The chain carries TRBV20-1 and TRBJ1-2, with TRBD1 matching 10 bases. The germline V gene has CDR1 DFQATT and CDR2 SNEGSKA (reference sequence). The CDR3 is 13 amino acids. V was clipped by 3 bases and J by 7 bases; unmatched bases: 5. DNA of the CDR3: TGCAGTGCTAGCCGAAGGACAGGGGGTGGCTACACCTTC. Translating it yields CSASRRTGGGYTF.

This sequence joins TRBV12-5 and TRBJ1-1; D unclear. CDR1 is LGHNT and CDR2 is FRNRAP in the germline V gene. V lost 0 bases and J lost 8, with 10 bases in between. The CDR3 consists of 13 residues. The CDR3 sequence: CASGLVLGGEAFF. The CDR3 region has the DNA TGTGCTAGTGGTTTGGTACTCGGCGGGGAAGCTTTCTTT.